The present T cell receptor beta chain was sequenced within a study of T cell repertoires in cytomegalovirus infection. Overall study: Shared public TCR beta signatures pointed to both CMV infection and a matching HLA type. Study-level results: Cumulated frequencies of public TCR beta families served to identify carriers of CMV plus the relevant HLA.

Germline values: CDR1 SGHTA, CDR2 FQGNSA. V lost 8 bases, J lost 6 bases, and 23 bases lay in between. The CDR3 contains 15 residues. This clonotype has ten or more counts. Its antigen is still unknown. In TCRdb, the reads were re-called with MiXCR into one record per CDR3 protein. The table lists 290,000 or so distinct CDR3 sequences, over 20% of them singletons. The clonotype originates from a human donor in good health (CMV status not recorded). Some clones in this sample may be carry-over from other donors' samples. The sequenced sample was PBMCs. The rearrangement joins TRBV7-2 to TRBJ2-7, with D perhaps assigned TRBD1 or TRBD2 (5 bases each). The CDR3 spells CASCRTGDPRTEQYF. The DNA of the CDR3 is TGTGCCAGCTGCAGGACTGGGGACCCCCGTACCGAGCAGTACTTC.